This is a list of T cell receptor beta chains from one sample in a study of blood T cell repertoires in COVID-19. Clones were read by immunoSEQ multiplex PCR, and TCRdb kept only the in-frame ones, dropping some. The table shows some 88,000 clones, with 65% to 90% occurring only once. The sample was peripheral blood. These receptors all come from a man in his 60s with acute or convalescent COVID-19. The CDR3 runs from the conserved cysteine through the conserved F or W. The order of the fields is V gene, clone size, D gene, J gene, CDR3 DNA, CDR3 protein. The D gene is left open where the match is weak. Size tells how often a clone was seen (once, few, many) or the class of an expanded clone, and some rows leave it out.

TRBV5-4,.,TRBD1,TRBJ2-7,TGTGCCAGCAGCCCGACAGGGCTTGGTGAGCAGTACTTC,CASSPTGLGEQYF
TRBV7-2,.,TRBD2,TRBJ2-1,TGTGCCAGCAGCTACGGACTAGCGGGGGGCACGGCCGAGCGGATCTTC,CASSYGLAGGTAERIF
TRBV7-2,.,TRBD2,TRBJ2-7,TGTGCCAGCAGCACCCTTTGGAGCGGGAGGTGGTACGAGCAGTACTTC,CASSTLWSGRWYEQYF
TRBV5-5,.,.,TRBJ2-7,TGTGCCAGCAGCTTTATCGGGGAACGGGACGAGCAGTACTTC,CASSFIGERDEQYF
TRBV7-2,.,.,TRBJ1-5,TGTGCCAGCAGCTTAGCGGGGGGTGGCAGGCCGGGGGGCAATCAGCCCCAGCATTTT,CASSLAGGGRPGGNQPQHF
TRBV23-1,.,TRBD2,TRBJ2-1,TGCGCCAGCACCCTCGGACTAGCGGACTACAATGAGCAGTTCTTC,CASTLGLADYNEQFF
TRBV6-2/TRBV6-3,.,TRBD2,TRBJ2-5,TGTGCCAGCAGTCTTACTATAGGGCAGGGAGGGGCAGAGACCCAGTACTTC,CASSLTIGQGGAETQYF
TRBV7-6,once,.,TRBJ2-2,TGTGCCAGCAGCTTAGGGGGGGGCGATCCGACCGGGGAGCTGTTTTTT,CASSLGGGDPTGELFF
TRBV6-5,.,TRBD1,TRBJ2-1,TGTGCCAGCATCCCGGACAGGATCAATGAGCAGTTCTTC,CASIPDRINEQFF
TRBV11-3,.,TRBD2,TRBJ2-1,TGTGCCAGCAGCTTAGGTAGCGGGAGCATTGATGAGCAGTTCTTC,CASSLGSGSIDEQFF
TRBV3-1/TRBV3-2,.,.,TRBJ1-2,TGTGCCAGCAGCCAAGTACAGAACTATGGCTACACCTTC,CASSQVQNYGYTF